This T cell receptor (beta chain) stems from a study of T cells in Graves' hyperthyroidism and ophthalmopathy. From RNA transcripts, TCR beta CDR3 regions were amplified. First-round RT-PCR targeting the TCR CDR3 was performed with the HTBI primer set. TCRdb independently ran MiXCR on the multiplex PCR reads; one entry per CDR3 protein. The sample has 380,000 or so distinct CDR3 sequences, around 13% seen once. Germline values: CDR1 DFQATT, CDR2 SNEGSKA (reference sequence). V gave up 3 bases and J gave up 4 bases, with 19 bases separating them. This CDR3 spans 15 amino acids. From more than 9.5 ml of fresh peripheral blood, PBMCs were isolated. Overall study results and limits: A model of 13 V-J features distinguished ophthalmopathy from stable hyperthyroidism.

Concerning this clonotype: The antigen is not known.

Sequenced input: blood. The clonotype originates from a woman aged 30 to 39 with Graves' hyperthyroidism. The chain joins TRBV20-1 to TRBJ2-7, with D perhaps assigned TRBD1 or TRBD2 (6 bases each). CDR3 protein: CSASPTRKGGYEQYF. CDR3 nucleotide sequence: TGCAGTGCTAGTCCCACGAGGAAGGGGGGATACGAGCAGTACTTC.